These 29 T cell receptor beta chains came from one sample sequenced in a study of cytomegalovirus exposure and HLA in healthy donors (dated by TCRdb to about 2017). Libraries came from the immunoSEQ multiplex PCR assay. For the multiplex PCR, a mixture combining 60 forward primers for TCR Vbeta segments and 13 reverse primers for TCR Jbeta segments was used. TCRdb carries this immuneACCESS record with in-frame sequences only. Its versions omit some clonotypes, under half of them owing to an unresolved V gene in the studies checked, with the rest unexplained. Present in this sample are some 150,000 clones, almost 85% of which were seen just once. About 3.4% of the sample rests with the top ten. Sequenced: PBMCs. These receptors originate from a man between 18 and 35 years old in good health and CMV-seropositive.

This clone was seen once. The chain carries TRBV2 and TRBJ1-1; no reliable D call. Germline CDR1 reads SNHLY; CDR2 reads FYNNEI. Trimming shortened V by 6 bases and J by 6 bases, and 14 bases separated the two germline ends. This CDR3 has 13 residues. The CDR3 loop is CASREGVYAEAFF. In nucleotides, the CDR3 is TGTGCCAGCAGGGAGGGAGTTTACGCTGAAGCTTTCTTT.

The chain links TRBV5-1 to TRBJ1-4; 7 bases map to TRBD1. The CDR3 has 15 residues. V gave up 2 bases and J gave up 5 bases; unmatched junction bases: 6. The germline gives CDR1 SGHRS, CDR2 YFSETQ. The CDR3 DNA reads TGCGCCAGCAGCTTTACCGGGACAGCAAATGAAAAACTGTTTTTT. Amino acid sequence: CASSFTGTANEKLFF. The whole variable domain, filled in from reference TRBV5-1 and TRBJ1-4, reads KAGVTQTPRYLIKTRGQQVTLSCSPISGHRSVSWYQQTPGQGLQFLFEYFSETQRNKGNFPGRFSGRQFSNSRSEMNVSTLELGDSALYLCASSFTGTANEKLFFGSGTQLSVL.

This chain connects TRBV27 to TRBJ2-7; D is possibly TRBD1 (7 bases). V was trimmed by 0 bases and J by 2 bases, leaving 20 bases between them. This CDR3 region has 18 residues. Germline CDR1 and CDR2: MNHEY and SMNVEV (reference sequence). CDR3 DNA sequence: TGTGCCAGCAGTTTATCTAGGGGGGAAAGGGGGCTCACCTACGAGCAGTACTTC. It encodes CASSLSRGERGLTYEQYF.

The chain has TRBV5-4 and TRBJ2-1; TRBD2 matches at 10 bases. CDR1 is SGHNT, CDR2 YYREEE, per germline (reference sequence). Trimming at V came to 2 bases and at J to 7 bases, leaving 6 bases not matched to a gene. The CDR3 extends over 15 amino acids. The CDR3 DNA reads TGTGCCAGCAGCTTCCCAGCGGGAGGGGCTAATGAGCAGTTCTTC. This gives the protein CASSFPAGGANEQFF.

This clone has a single count. The chain joins TRBV29-1 to TRBJ2-1, with 7 nucleotides matching TRBD2. CDR1 is SQVTM and CDR2 is ANQGSEA in the germline V gene. V lost 5 bases and J lost 1; bases outside the gene matches: 8. This CDR3 contains 15 residues. DNA of the CDR3: TGCAGCGTTAAGGGCGGGAGTATATCCTACAATGAGCAGTTCTTC. Translating gives CSVKGGSISYNEQFF.

The chain has TRBV6-1 and TRBJ1-4, with 7 bases aligning to TRBD1. Germline lookup yields CDR1 MNHNS and CDR2 SASEGT. Trimming removed 6 bases from V and 4 bases from J; junction bases left unmatched: 5. The CDR3 length is 14 residues. DNA for the CDR3: TGTGCCAGCAGGAAACAGGGGTATAATGAAAAACTGTTTTTT. Protein sequence: CASRKQGYNEKLFF.

This clone was observed once. This chain uses TRBV5-1 with TRBJ2-5, with D possibly being TRBD2 (5 bases). The J call may be incorrect, as the DNA end agrees better with TRBJ2-7. Germline V gene data show CDR1 as SGHRS and CDR2 as YFSETQ. This CDR3 has 14 amino acids. The CDR3 protein is CASSSDWGTYEQYF. CDR3 bases: TGCGCCAGCAGCTCGGACTGGGGAACCTACGAGCAGTACTTC.

The V and J genes are TRBV7-9 and TRBJ2-7, with a tentative D call TRBD2 (5 bases). Germline V gene lookup returns CDR1 SEHNR and CDR2 FQNEAQ (reference sequence). V lost 5 bases, J lost 2 bases, and 25 bases lay in between. CDR3 length: 18 residues. The CDR3 here is CASSQFRDFPEVPYEQYF. CDR3 nucleotide sequence: TGTGCCAGCAGCCAGTTCCGCGACTTCCCGGAGGTCCCCTACGAGCAGTACTTC.

This clone has only a few counts. The V and J genes are TRBV11-2 and TRBJ2-7; 12 positions match TRBD2. Looked up from germline, CDR1 is SGHAT and CDR2 is FQNNGV. CDR3 length: 16 amino acids. The ends lost 10 bases at V and 0 bases at J; junction bases unmatched: 10. CDR3 loop: CATRRGLAGYSYEQYF. In DNA form, the CDR3 reads TGTGCCACGCGGCGGGGACTAGCGGGTTACTCCTACGAGCAGTACTTC.

The chain recombines TRBV25-1 with TRBJ2-7, with 9 bases that match TRBD1. Germline V gene sequence: CDR1 MGHDK, CDR2 SYGVNS. CDR3 length: 16 residues. The trim removed 1 base at V and 7 bases at J, leaving 11 bases unmatched. The CDR3 reads CASSELGQGKTGEQYF. As DNA, the CDR3 is TGTGCCAGCAGTGAATTAGGACAGGGGAAAACGGGTGAGCAGTACTTC.

The chain links TRBV28 to TRBJ1-2, with 7 bases lining up with TRBD1. Germline lookup yields CDR1 MDHEN and CDR2 SYDVKM. The CDR3 has 14 amino acids. V was clipped by 5 bases and J by 4 bases; unmatched bases: 7. The chain's CDR3 is CASSDRVGSYGYTF. The CDR3 DNA sequence: TGTGCCAGCAGTGACAGGGTCGGGAGCTATGGCTACACCTTC.

This clone was counted a few times. This chain connects TRBV20-1 to TRBJ2-1; D gene uncertain. In germline, CDR1 is DFQATT, CDR2 SNEGSKA (reference sequence). The CDR3 contains 11 residues. The V end lost 2 bases, the J end lost 8 bases, and 7 bases lay between the germline ends. The CDR3 loop reads CSARSGHEQFF. The CDR3 DNA reads TGCAGTGCTAGATCCGGTCATGAGCAGTTCTTC.

Remarks on this clone: The identical CDR3 is also encoded by other nucleotide sequences in the sample. The V gene is TRBV29-1, the J gene TRBJ2-3, with 8 bases aligning to TRBD1. CDR1 SQVTM and CDR2 ANQGSEA come from the germline V gene. This CDR3 region has 14 residues. The junction had 5 bases not matched to a gene; V was cut back by 4 bases and J by 2 bases. The CDR3 DNA follows: TGCAGCGTTGTCCCAGGGGGCTCCACAGATACGCAGTATTTT. The encoded protein is CSVVPGGSTDTQYF.

A few counts support this clone. The rearrangement links TRBV19 to TRBJ1-3; D gene uncertain. V was shortened by 3 bases and J by 9 bases, with 9 bases between the two germline ends. The CDR3 consists of 12 residues. Germline V gene data show CDR1 as LNHDA and CDR2 as SQIVND (reference sequence). The CDR3 spells CASSIGLRTIYF. CDR3 DNA sequence: TGTGCCAGTAGTATTGGCCTTCGCACCATATATTTT.

The chain is built from TRBV7-9 and TRBJ2-1; D unresolved. The CDR3 has 12 residues. Trimming took off 4 bases at V and 11 bases at J, with 12 bases between the two ends. Germline V CDR1 and CDR2: SEHNR, FQNEAQ (reference sequence). In DNA, the CDR3 is TGTGCCAGCAGCTCCGTTGGAGCGCAGCAGTTCTTC. This codes for CASSSVGAQQFF.

V is TRBV5-4 and J is TRBJ2-3; D is unresolved. This CDR3 spans 13 amino acids. V dropped 0 bases and J dropped 4 bases, with 6 bases sitting between them. Germline CDR1 is SGHNT and CDR2 is YYREEE (reference sequence). Here the CDR3 reads CASSLDSPDTQYF. The CDR3 DNA sequence: TGTGCCAGCAGCTTGGATAGCCCAGATACGCAGTATTTT. The entire variable domain, with the rest obtained from reference TRBV5-4 and TRBJ2-3, is as follows: ETGVTQSPTHLIKTRGQQVTLRCSSQSGHNTVSWYQQALGQGPQFIFQYYREEENGRGNFPPRFSGLQFPNYSSELNVNALELDDSALYLCASSLDSPDTQYFGPGTRLTVL.

This rearrangement joins TRBV6-5 to TRBJ2-2; D is perhaps TRBD1 (6 bases). Germline values: CDR1 MNHEY, CDR2 SVGAGI. CDR3 length equals 13 residues. The V end was cut by 6 bases, the J end by 7 bases, with 12 bases between. The CDR3 spells CASRDSYIGELFF. The DNA for the CDR3 is TGTGCCAGCAGGGACAGTTATATCGGGGAGCTGTTTTTT.

CDR3 residues: CSALRTGGGYYGYTF. In DNA form, the CDR3 reads TGCAGCGCCCTAAGGACAGGAGGGGGTTACTATGGCTACACCTTC. J is TRBJ1-2 and V is TRBV29-1; TRBD1 matches at 7 bases. The V and J ends lost 7 bases and 3 bases, in that order; junction bases with no gene match: 14. The CDR3 covers 15 residues. Germline CDR1 reads SQVTM; CDR2 reads ANQGSEA.

The rearrangement links TRBV14 to TRBJ2-6; TRBD2 aligns across 7 bases. The CDR3 runs 18 residues. CDR1 SGHDN and CDR2 FVKESK come from the germline V gene. V shed 0 bases and J 2 bases; nucleotides not matched to a gene: 7. The CDR3, as DNA: TGTGCCAGCAGCCAAGATATGGGGGGGGTCCCTGGGGCCAACGTCCTGACTTTC. It codes for CASSQDMGGVPGANVLTF.

The table lists this clone with a few counts. The CDR3 nucleotides read TGTGCCTGTATACCCGGGACAGTAGGACCAGATACGCAGTATTTT. As protein: CACIPGTVGPDTQYF. The J gene is TRBJ2-3, the V gene TRBV30; TRBD1 aligns across 7 bases. The germline V gene has CDR1 GTSNPN and CDR2 SVGIG (reference sequence). The CDR3 is 15 amino acids. V lost 6 bases and J lost 4; bases outside the gene matches: 13.

This clone appeared a few times. J is TRBJ1-4 and V is TRBV18; D is perhaps TRBD1 (6 bases). The CDR3 spans 13 residues. Between the trimmed V and J ends, which lost 4 bases and 13 bases, there was a span of 16 bases. In germline, CDR1 is KGHSH, CDR2 LQKENI. CDR3 in DNA: TGTGCCAGCTCACTACGAGATTGGACAGCACTGTTTTTT. Residues: CASSLRDWTALFF.

This clone was seen once. The chain combines TRBV30 with TRBJ1-1; a weak D match, TRBD1 (5 bases). Germline CDR1 and CDR2: GTSNPN and SVGIG (reference sequence). V lost 0 bases and J 8 bases, leaving 13 bases between the germline ends. The CDR3 is made up of 13 amino acids. CDR3 sequence reads: CAWSVVNRIEAFF. CDR3 bases: TGTGCCTGGAGTGTAGTTAACAGGATCGAAGCTTTCTTT.

The genes are TRBV10-2 and TRBJ2-2, with 10 nucleotides matching TRBD2. The CDR3 length is 15 residues. Per germline, CDR1 WSHSY and CDR2 SAAADI. The trim removed 3 bases at V and 4 bases at J, leaving 2 bases unmatched. DNA of the CDR3: TGCGCCAGCAGTGAAAAGCGGGAGGGCACCGGGGAGCTGTTTTTT. It is translated as CASSEKREGTGELFF.

The chain employs TRBV4-1 and TRBJ2-7; 10 bases are a match to TRBD1. Unmatched junction bases numbered 4, after V lost 0 bases and J lost 5 bases. The CDR3 is 15 residues long. The V gene's germline CDR1 is MGHRA and CDR2 YSYEKL. CDR3 protein: CASSQDPGQGNEQYF. The CDR3 DNA reads as TGCGCCAGCAGCCAAGATCCGGGACAGGGGAACGAGCAGTACTTC.

This sequence joins TRBV6-5 and TRBJ1-3; D may be TRBD1 (6 bases). V was clipped by 0 bases and J by 2 bases, with 11 bases between them. The CDR3 consists of 16 residues. Germline V gene sequence: CDR1 MNHEY, CDR2 SVGAGI. This CDR3 is CASSYSGGAAGNTIYF. The CDR3 region has the DNA TGTGCCAGCAGTTACTCTGGGGGGGCTGCTGGAAACACCATATATTTT.

CDR3 residues: CAGGGTDNTEAFF. The CDR3 DNA sequence: TGTGCCGGGGGGGGGACCGACAACACTGAAGCTTTCTTT. This sequence joins TRBV30 and TRBJ1-1; TRBD1 is a possible D gene (5 bases). The germline V and J ends were trimmed by 8 bases and 2 bases, with 15 bases remaining between them. The length of the CDR3 is 13 residues. The V gene's germline CDR1 is GTSNPN and CDR2 SVGIG (reference sequence).

This clone was counted a few times. The J gene is TRBJ2-7, the V gene TRBV5-1; a weak D match, TRBD1 (5 bases). V dropped 0 bases and J dropped 0 bases, with 7 bases sitting between them. This CDR3 has 14 amino acids. Germline CDR1 reads SGHRS; CDR2 reads YFSETQ. The CDR3 DNA is TGCGCCAGCAGCTTGGAGGGGTTCTCCTACGAGCAGTACTTC. Translated: CASSLEGFSYEQYF. The full variable domain, completed using reference TRBV5-1 and TRBJ2-7, is KAGVTQTPRYLIKTRGQQVTLSCSPISGHRSVSWYQQTPGQGLQFLFEYFSETQRNKGNFPGRFSGRQFSNSRSEMNVSTLELGDSALYLCASSLEGFSYEQYFGPGTRLTVT.

DNA of the CDR3: TGTGCCAGCAGTTTCAGAGGTGTCAACACCGGGGAGCTGTTTTTT. Translation: CASSFRGVNTGELFF. This chain connects TRBV27 to TRBJ2-2; no reliable D call. CDR1 and CDR2 (germline): MNHEY, SMNVEV (reference sequence). V lost 3 bases to trimming and J lost 2 bases, with 10 bases between them. This CDR3 contains 15 residues.

The chain uses TRBV6-6 and TRBJ1-1; D might be TRBD1 (5 bases). The germline V gene encodes CDR1 MNHNY and CDR2 SVGAGI (reference sequence). CDR3 length equals 14 residues. Trimming took off 6 bases at V and 0 bases at J, with 11 bases between the two ends. The CDR3 DNA sequence: TGTGCCAGCAGGACCAGGGCTTTGAACACTGAAGCTTTCTTT. The encoded protein is CASRTRALNTEAFF.